This TCR beta chain was sequenced during a study of cytomegalovirus exposure and HLA in healthy donors. Study-wide points: There were 160 or so TCR beta chains listed as cytomegalovirus-associated.

In regard to this clone: What it binds is unknown.

TCRdb's table, derived via immunoSEQ multiplex PCR, lists solely in-frame clones and lacks some. The sample consists of about 110,000 clones, about 85% of them appearing once. V was shortened by 6 bases and J by 0 bases, with 12 bases between the two germline ends. The germline V gene has CDR1 SNHLY and CDR2 FYNNEI. There are 15 residues in the CDR3. Sequencing used PBMCs. This sequence joins TRBV2 and TRBJ1-5; maybe TRBD1 (5 bases). The source is a young woman in good health and CMV-seropositive. The CDR3 DNA follows: TGTGCCAGCAGGGGGGGGTTGTATAGCAATCAGCCCCAGCATTTT. Its protein product is CASRGGLYSNQPQHF.